The next 22 T cell receptor beta chains were all read from a single sample in a study of T cells after yellow fever vaccination. From the 5' RACE reads, TCRdb called clonotypes with MiXCR, one entry per CDR3 protein. The table includes hundreds of thousands of distinct CDR3 sequences, around 3.6% detected once. The sample here was PBMCs, taken on the day of the yellow fever booster vaccination. These receptors were taken from a man in his late teens or twenties who received the YFV17D yellow fever vaccine.

At least ten counts were recorded for this clonotype. The chain uses TRBV20-1 and TRBJ1-6, with D possibly matching TRBD1 (6 bases). Germline CDR1 reads DFQATT; CDR2 reads SNEGSKA (reference sequence). The CDR3 is 13 amino acids. V lost 4 bases, J lost 10 bases, and 14 bases lay in between. DNA of the CDR3: TGCAGTGCTACTGCAGGGGACTTGTCACCCCTCCACTTT. It yields the protein CSATAGDLSPLHF.

This clonotype appeared a few times. The V call is TRBV18, the J call TRBJ2-3; tentative D call: TRBD2 (6 bases). Per germline, CDR1 KGHSH and CDR2 LQKENI. The CDR3 is 16 amino acids. The germline V and J ends were trimmed by 3 bases and 2 bases, with 15 bases remaining between them. The CDR3 sequence is CASSPIGGEYTDTQYF. CDR3 DNA: TGTGCCAGCTCACCTATTGGCGGGGAGTACACAGATACGCAGTATTTT.

This clonotype has a handful of counts. The V and J genes are TRBV7-3 and TRBJ2-7; TRBD1 is a possible D gene (6 bases). The CDR3 length is 13 residues. Germline lookup yields CDR1 SGHTA and CDR2 FQGTGA. With 1 base removed from V and 5 bases from J, the gap between germline ends came to 9 bases. The CDR3 loop is CASSLISGDEQYF. CDR3 bases: TGTGCCAGCAGCTTAATTTCAGGGGACGAGCAGTACTTC.

This clonotype was detected ten times or more. The V gene is TRBV5-1, the J gene TRBJ2-5; TRBD2 matches at 8 bases. This CDR3 is 16 amino acids long. With V trimmed by 4 bases and J by 5 bases, 13 bases remained unmatched. CDR1 is SGHRS, CDR2 YFSETQ, per germline. The DNA for the CDR3 is TGCGCCAGCAGCGGGGGCCGGGAGGGACCGCTGGAGACCCAGTACTTC. Its translation is CASSGGREGPLETQYF.

The rearrangement links TRBV27 to TRBJ1-2, with unresolved D. Germline V gene data show CDR1 as MNHEY and CDR2 as SMNVEV (reference sequence). Trimming cost V 1 base and J 4 bases, with 10 bases left between them. This CDR3 spans 14 amino acids. CDR3: CASSLYDGSYGYTF. The CDR3 nucleotides read TGTGCCAGCAGTTTATACGACGGCAGCTATGGCTACACCTTC.

The rearrangement uses TRBV29-1 and TRBJ1-1; D might be TRBD1 (5 bases). The CDR3 loop spans 13 amino acids. The germline V gene encodes CDR1 SQVTM and CDR2 ANQGSEA. Trimming pared 7 bases from V and 0 bases from J, leaving 12 bases between. As DNA, the CDR3 is TGCAGCGGTGCCGGGACCATGAACACTGAAGCTTTCTTT. It codes for CSGAGTMNTEAFF.

This clonotype has just a few counts. The rearrangement uses TRBV7-2 and TRBJ2-7; maybe TRBD2 (5 bases). Trimming took 1 base from V and 5 from J, leaving 12 bases between them. CDR3 length: 14 amino acids. Per germline, CDR1 SGHTA and CDR2 FQGNSA. The CDR3 loop is CASSLEPGWDEQYV. DNA of the CDR3: TGTGCCAGCAGCTTAGAGCCGGGATGGGACGAGCAGTACGTC.

This clonotype was seen many times. J is TRBJ2-3 and V is TRBV7-2; D remains unclear. V was shortened by 3 bases and J by 1 base, with 8 bases between the two germline ends. The CDR3 runs to 14 residues. The germline gives CDR1 SGHTA, CDR2 FQGNSA. The CDR3 protein is CASSLSHGTDTQYF. The CDR3 DNA reads as TGTGCCAGCAGCTTGTCCCACGGCACAGATACGCAGTATTTT.

This clonotype has only a few counts. A read error is likely, as this CDR3 ends without the conserved phenylalanine or tryptophan. The chain recombines TRBV5-1 with TRBJ1-1; a possible D gene is TRBD1 (5 bases). The CDR3 has 17 amino acids. V was shortened by 0 bases and J by 4 bases, with 19 bases between the two germline ends. Per germline, CDR1 SGHRS and CDR2 YFSETQ. CDR3 loop: CASSLDPGNFGATEAFL. The CDR3 region has the DNA TGCGCCAGCAGCTTGGACCCGGGAAACTTTGGGGCCACTGAAGCTTTCCTT.

Ten or more counts support this clonotype. The chain uses TRBV5-1 and TRBJ1-4; D is ambiguous. The CDR3 loop spans 14 amino acids. V lost 0 bases and J lost 8, with 11 bases in between. CDR1 and CDR2 from the germline V gene are SGHRS and YFSETQ. CDR3 bases: TGCGCCAGCAGCTTGGAGATCGAAGGAGAAAAACTGTTTTTT. It encodes CASSLEIEGEKLFF.

The genes are TRBV5-5 and TRBJ2-1; the D gene is possibly TRBD1 (6 bases). The CDR3 loop spans 12 amino acids. The germline CDR1 and CDR2 sequences are SGHKS and YYEKEE (reference sequence). Trimming cost V 0 bases and J 12 bases, with 10 bases left between them. The CDR3 loop reads CASSLDGGGQFF. The CDR3 DNA sequence: TGTGCCAGCAGCTTGGATGGGGGCGGGCAGTTCTTC.

At least ten counts were recorded for this clonotype. The chain recombines TRBV5-1 with TRBJ2-1; TRBD2 matches at 11 bases. V was pared by 4 bases and J by 7 bases, with 4 bases of the junction left unmatched. Germline CDR1 reads SGHRS; CDR2 reads YFSETQ. This CDR3 contains 14 residues. The CDR3 sequence is CASSPLAGENEQFF. CDR3 DNA: TGCGCCAGCAGCCCACTAGCGGGGGAAAATGAGCAGTTCTTC.

There are many counts of this clonotype. V gene TRBV20-1 combines with J gene TRBJ2-3, with 8 bases fitting TRBD2. Looked up from germline, CDR1 is DFQATT and CDR2 is SNEGSKA (reference sequence). J lost 6 bases, V lost 0 bases, and 11 bases had no gene match. The length of the CDR3 is 16 residues. Written as DNA, the CDR3 is TGCAGTGCTAGAGATCCAGCGGGGACTAGGTCTGATACGCAGTATTTT. This encodes CSARDPAGTRSDTQYF.

The sample holds a few counts of this clonotype. This chain links TRBV14 with TRBJ2-3, with D possibly TRBD1 on 5 matching bases. From germline, CDR1 is SGHDN and CDR2 FVKESK. The CDR3 spans 16 residues. V shed 0 bases and J shed 0 bases, with 10 bases lying between them. The CDR3, as DNA: TGTGCCAGCAGCCAAGATGACAGTCCTAGCACAGATACGCAGTATTTT. Protein: CASSQDDSPSTDTQYF.

This clonotype was seen many times. V usage is TRBV5-1 and J usage is TRBJ2-2; D is unresolved. The germline CDR1 and CDR2 sequences are SGHRS and YFSETQ. There are 12 residues in the CDR3. V lost 5 bases and J lost 1, with 3 bases in between. CDR3 region: CASRGNTGELFF. In DNA form, the CDR3 reads TGCGCCAGCAGAGGGAACACCGGGGAGCTGTTTTTT. Based on the CDR3 plus reference TRBV5-1 and TRBJ2-2, the full variable domain is KAGVTQTPRYLIKTRGQQVTLSCSPISGHRSVSWYQQTPGQGLQFLFEYFSETQRNKGNFPGRFSGRQFSNSRSEMNVSTLELGDSALYLCASRGNTGELFFGEGSRLTVL.

The J gene is TRBJ2-7, the V gene TRBV30, with D hard to call. Trimming left V 5 bases short and J 4 bases short, with 12 bases between. The CDR3 is 12 amino acids. In germline, CDR1 is GTSNPN, CDR2 SVGIG (reference sequence). CDR3 amino acids: CAWDAAEYEQYF. CDR3 coding DNA: TGTGCCTGGGATGCCGCGGAGTACGAGCAGTACTTC.

The sample holds a few counts of this clonotype. V usage is TRBV20-1 and J usage is TRBJ1-6, with D unresolved. This CDR3 is 13 amino acids long. Germline CDR1 reads DFQATT; CDR2 reads SNEGSKA (reference sequence). Trimming pared 4 bases from V and 6 bases from J, leaving 10 bases between. CDR3 sequence reads: CSAKRVGNSPLHF. The DNA for the CDR3 is TGCAGTGCTAAACGGGTGGGTAATTCACCCCTCCACTTT.

The chain is built from TRBV10-3 and TRBJ2-5, with D perhaps assigned TRBD1 or TRBD2 (6 bases each). Germline V gene sequence: CDR1 ENHRY, CDR2 SYGVKD. This CDR3 is built from 13 residues. V was clipped by 7 bases and J by 0 bases, with 9 bases between them. The CDR3 coding sequence is TGTGCCATCAAGGGGGAGGACCAAGAGACCCAGTACTTC. Translation gives CAIKGEDQETQYF.

This clonotype was seen many times. This chain connects TRBV19 to TRBJ2-2; 8 nucleotides line up with TRBD1. CDR3 length: 15 residues. Per germline, CDR1 LNHDA and CDR2 SQIVND (reference sequence). After removal of 7 bases from V and 5 bases from J, the junction contained 9 bases not matched to a gene. The CDR3 DNA follows: TGTGCCAGTATTTCCGGGACAGGTGGGACCGGGGAGCTGTTTTTT. Translating gives CASISGTGGTGELFF.

This clonotype came up a few times. V gene TRBV6-6 combines with J gene TRBJ2-5; tentative D call: TRBD2 (6 bases). The CDR3 consists of 14 residues. Trimming cost V 7 bases and J 3 bases, with 15 bases left between them. CDR1 and CDR2 (germline): MNHNY, SVGAGI (reference sequence). The CDR3 region is CASTYPGLKETQYF. The CDR3 nucleotides read TGTGCCAGCACTTATCCGGGACTGAAAGAGACCCAGTACTTC.

Ten or more counts support this clonotype. The CDR3 DNA reads TGTGCCAGCAGCGTAGCAGCAGGGCTTGTCTATGGCTACACCTTC. The encoded protein is CASSVAAGLVYGYTF. The chain has TRBV9 and TRBJ1-2, with D perhaps TRBD1 (5 bases). Germline V gene sequence: CDR1 SGDLS, CDR2 YYNGEE. V gave up 0 bases and J gave up 4 bases, with 13 bases separating them. CDR3 length: 15 residues.

CDR3 in amino acids: CSARDIGGDQPQHF. CDR3 in DNA: TGCAGTGCTAGAGATATAGGGGGTGATCAGCCCCAGCATTTT. The chain employs TRBV20-1 and TRBJ1-5, with D tentatively TRBD1 (6 bases). Germline V CDR1 and CDR2: DFQATT, SNEGSKA (reference sequence). The CDR3 has 14 amino acids. V gave up 0 bases and J gave up 5 bases, with 11 bases separating them.